The 13 T cell receptor beta chains reported below all come from one sample, sequenced in a study of T cells expressing NK-cell markers. TCRdb re-called the 5' RACE reads and gives one entry per CDR3 protein, without DNA. There are over 350,000 distinct CDR3 sequences in the sample, with 9.5% to 12% held by the top ten. The sequencing sample was made of blood T cells: a sorted CD56 or NKG2C T cell subset, CD4+ or CD8+ T cells, or bulk PBMC T cells (not recorded which). All receptors derive from a woman aged 45-65 years in good health.

This sequence joins TRBV24-1 and TRBJ2-1; checking the TCRdb D call of TRBD2 is not possible without DNA. This CDR3 contains 16 residues. Germline V gene data show CDR1 as KGHDR and CDR2 as SFDVKD. The CDR3 is CATSDFKLAGYNEQFF.

CDR3 amino acids: CASSVATGREFF. The V call is TRBV9, the J call TRBJ2-1; there is no DNA to check the TCRdb D call of TRBD2. CDR3 length: 12 amino acids. Germline V gene lookup returns CDR1 SGDLS and CDR2 YYNGEE.

The chain joins TRBV12-3 or TRBV12-4 to TRBJ2-1; TCRdb indicates TRBD1, and absent DNA this call remains unverified. This CDR3 is 14 amino acids long. CDR3 amino acids: CASSTGTLYNEQFF.

The chain employs TRBV10-2 and TRBJ2-1. The CDR3 is 14 amino acids. Germline V gene sequence: CDR1 WSHSY, CDR2 SAAADI. CDR3 sequence reads: CASIQGAAYNEQFF.

The chain is built from TRBV7-8 and TRBJ1-1; absent DNA, TCRdb's TRBD1 call cannot be checked. This CDR3 is 14 amino acids long. CDR1 is SGHVS, CDR2 FQNEAQ, per germline. The CDR3 here is CASSWGRSNTEAFF.

The chain combines TRBV7-9 with TRBJ2-2; there is no DNA to check the TCRdb D call of TRBD1. Germline CDR1 and CDR2: SEHNR and FQNEAQ (reference sequence). The CDR3 consists of 13 residues. CDR3: CASSPDSLGELFF.

The rearrangement joins TRBV11-2 to TRBJ2-1. Germline V gene data show CDR1 as SGHAT and CDR2 as FQNNGV. This CDR3 region has 11 residues. CDR3 amino acids: CASSSEDEQFF.

The J gene is TRBJ2-4, the V gene TRBV5-1. There are 12 residues in the CDR3. From germline, CDR1 is SGHRS and CDR2 YFSETQ. The CDR3 sequence: CASSLDGNIQYF.

This chain connects TRBV6-6 to TRBJ2-5; TCRdb outputs TRBD1, but without DNA this stays unchecked. CDR3 length equals 12 residues. CDR1 and CDR2 from the germline V gene are MNHNY and SVGAGI (reference sequence). CDR3 loop: CASRLAGTPADF.

The rearrangement joins TRBV20-1 to TRBJ2-1; TCRdb outputs TRBD1, but without DNA this stays unchecked. CDR3 length: 16 residues. The germline V gene has CDR1 DFQATT and CDR2 SNEGSKA (reference sequence). The CDR3 loop reads CSALPVPGQVYNEQFF.

The chain carries TRBV28 and TRBJ2-1. The germline CDR1 and CDR2 sequences are MDHEN and SYDVKM. CDR3 length equals 16 residues. CDR3 loop: CASRTSGGVSYNEQFF.

This chain uses TRBV5-8 with TRBJ1-4; TCRdb selects TRBD1, and the lack of DNA leaves this call unchecked. From germline, CDR1 is SGHTS and CDR2 YDEGEE. The CDR3 is 14 amino acids. CDR3 loop: CASSLVGGREKLFF.

This sequence joins TRBV20-1 and TRBJ2-6; there is no DNA to check the TCRdb D call of TRBD1. Germline-derived CDR1 and CDR2 are DFQATT and SNEGSKA (reference sequence). The CDR3 totals 17 residues. CDR3: CSAREFTGLFGANVLTF.